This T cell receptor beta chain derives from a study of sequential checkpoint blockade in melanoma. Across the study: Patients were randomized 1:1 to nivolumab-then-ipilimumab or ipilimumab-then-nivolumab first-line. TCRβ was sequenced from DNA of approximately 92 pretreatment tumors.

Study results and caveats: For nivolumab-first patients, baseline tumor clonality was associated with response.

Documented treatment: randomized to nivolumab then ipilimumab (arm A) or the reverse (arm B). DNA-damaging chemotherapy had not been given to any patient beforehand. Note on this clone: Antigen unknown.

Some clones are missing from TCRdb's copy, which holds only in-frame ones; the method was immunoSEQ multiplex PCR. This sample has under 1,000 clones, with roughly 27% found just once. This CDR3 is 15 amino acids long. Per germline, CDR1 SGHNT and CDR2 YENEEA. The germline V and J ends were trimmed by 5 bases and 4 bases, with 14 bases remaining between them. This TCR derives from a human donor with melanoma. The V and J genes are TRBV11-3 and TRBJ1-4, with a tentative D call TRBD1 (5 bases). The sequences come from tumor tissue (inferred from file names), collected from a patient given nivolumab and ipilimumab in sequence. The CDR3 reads CASSATGRGNEKLFF. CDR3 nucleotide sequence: TGTGCCAGCAGCGCCACGGGAAGGGGTAATGAAAAACTGTTTTTT.